These T cell receptor beta chains were read from a single sample in a study of cytomegalovirus exposure and HLA in healthy donors. This table comes from immunoSEQ multiplex PCR, and its TCRdb copy is limited to in-frame clones, with some not included. The sample has around 130,000 clones; around three quarters are singletons. The sample comprised PBMCs. The receptors shown here come from a man between 25 and 39 years old in good health and CMV-seronegative. Each CDR3 is given with its conserved first and last residue. The order of the fields is clone size, D gene, J gene, V gene, CDR3 DNA, CDR3 protein. D genes are given only for firm matches. Clone size, where shown, is once, few, many, or a class for clones that have expanded.

-,TRBD2,TRBJ2-7,TRBV7-9,TGTGCCAGCAGCGCTACTAGCGGGAGAGATGTGTACGAGCAGTACTTC,CASSATSGRDVYEQYF
-,TRBD2,TRBJ2-1,TRBV10-3,TGTGCCATCAGTGAGTCTAGCGGGAGCACCGGTGAGCAGTTCTTC,CAISESSGSTGEQFF
few,TRBD2,TRBJ2-6,TRBV19,TGTGCCAGTGGACTAGCGTGGTCCTCTGGGGCCAACGTCCTGACTTTC,CASGLAWSSGANVLTF
once,-,TRBJ1-6,TRBV9,TGTGCCAGCAGCGTAAATGCGGGTACGGGTAATTCACCCCTCCACTTT,CASSVNAGTGNSPLHF
-,-,TRBJ2-1,TRBV19,TGTGCCAGTAGTATTGGGCATCTGTCCGCTGTGGATGAGCAGTTCTTC,CASSIGHLSAVDEQFF
-,TRBD1,TRBJ2-3,TRBV15,TGTGCCACCAGCCTTCGGGACAGGGGAGGGGCAGATACGCAGTATTTT,CATSLRDRGGADTQYF
once,-,TRBJ2-1,TRBV5-1,TGCGCCAGCAGCTTGGTAGGGGCCTCCTACAATGAGCAGTTCTTC,CASSLVGASYNEQFF
-,TRBD2,TRBJ2-2,TRBV2,TGTGCCAGCAGCCCCGGGACTAGCGCCGAAGGGGGAACCGGGGAGCTGTTTTTT,CASSPGTSAEGGTGELFF
-,-,TRBJ2-7,TRBV7-2,TGTGCCAGCAGCTTTTCCTGGGGCAGCTACGAGCAGTACTTC,CASSFSWGSYEQYF
-,-,TRBJ1-1,TRBV28,TGTGCCAGCAGTTCCCCCCCCGGTATCACTGAAGCTTTCTTT,CASSSPPGITEAFF
-,-,TRBJ1-1,TRBV4-3,TGCGCCAGCAGCCGGGTGGTGTCGGGCACTGAAGCTTTCTTT,CASSRVVSGTEAFF
-,TRBD2,TRBJ2-2,TRBV11-2,TGTGCCAGCGTTAGGTCAAGAGCGGGGGTTTACCGCCACGGGGAGCTGTTTTTT,CASVRSRAGVYRHGELFF
-,-,TRBJ1-6,TRBV28,TGTGCCAGTGGACAGCCCTATAATTCACCCCTCCACTTT,CASGQPYNSPLHF
-,-,TRBJ2-1,TRBV18,TGTGCCAGCTCACCACAGGGGGCGGGGAGCAATGAGCAGTTCTTC,CASSPQGAGSNEQFF
-,TRBD1,TRBJ2-5,TRBV5-5,TGTGCCAGCAGCCGACAGGGGGCGGGAGAGACCCAGTACTTC,CASSRQGAGETQYF
-,TRBD1,TRBJ1-2,TRBV6-5,TGTGCCAGCAGTCTCGGGACAGGAGCTAACTATGGCTACACCTTC,CASSLGTGANYGYTF
-,TRBD1,TRBJ1-2,TRBV6-1,TGTGCCAGCAGTGCGCGACAGGGGGTCTATGGCTACACCTTC,CASSARQGVYGYTF
few,TRBD1,TRBJ2-5,TRBV15,TGTGCCACCAGCAACCGGGACAGACAAGAGACCCAGTACTTC,CATSNRDRQETQYF
-,-,TRBJ2-7,TRBV6-1,TGTGCCAGCACGGGGGGCTTCTACGAGCAGTACTTC,CASTGGFYEQYF
-,-,TRBJ2-7,TRBV7-2,TGTGCCAGCAGCTTAAGAGCCAACTCCTACGAGCAGTACTTC,CASSLRANSYEQYF
-,-,TRBJ1-5,TRBV2,TGTGCCAGCAATGGGAAGGGCGGGTTTCAGCCCCAGCATTTT,CASNGKGGFQPQHF
once,-,TRBJ1-3,TRBV6-6,TGTGCCAGCAGTACCCCGCGGGGGGCTGGACACACCATATATTTT,CASSTPRGAGHTIYF
-,-,TRBJ2-7,TRBV4-3,TGCGCCAGCAGCCAAGAAGGGGGAGGGGCCCGCGAGCAGTACTTC,CASSQEGGGAREQYF
-,TRBD1,TRBJ1-2,TRBV6-6,TGTGCCAGCAACCCATATGGACAGGGGAACAACTATGGCTACACCTTC,CASNPYGQGNNYGYTF
-,-,TRBJ2-6,TRBV9,TGTGCCAGCAGCGTAGCGTCCTCTGGGGCCAACGTCCTGACTTTC,CASSVASSGANVLTF
-,TRBD2,TRBJ2-3,TRBV29-1,TGCAGCGTTGTTGGGAGAGCGGGATGGGCTCGCACAGATACGCAGTATTTT,CSVVGRAGWARTDTQYF
-,-,TRBJ1-3,TRBV5-6,TGTGCCAGCAGCGCGTCCTGGGGAAGCGGGGAAAACACCATATATTTT,CASSASWGSGENTIYF
-,-,TRBJ2-7,TRBV5-8,TGTGCCAGCAGCTTACGGGAATTTACCGAGCAGTACTTC,CASSLREFTEQYF
-,TRBD1,TRBJ1-1,TRBV6-1,TGTGCCAGCAGCAGGGGGGTGGACACTGAAGCTTTCTTT,CASSRGVDTEAFF
-,TRBD1,TRBJ1-4,TRBV5-6,TGTGCCAGCAGCGCGGGACAGGGGCAGGGGGAAAAACTGTTTTTT,CASSAGQGQGEKLFF
-,-,TRBJ1-1,TRBV7-2,TGTGCCAGCAGCACTGCCACCGGGGTGAACACTGAAGCTTTCTTT,CASSTATGVNTEAFF
-,-,TRBJ1-1,TRBV6-1,TGTGCCAGCAGTTCTGACAGGCTGAGCTCTGAAGCTTTCTTT,CASSSDRLSSEAFF
many,-,TRBJ2-1,TRBV4-1,TGCGCCAGCAGCCAAGATCTTAGACTTAACTCCTACAATGAGCAGTTCTTC,CASSQDLRLNSYNEQFF
-,-,TRBJ2-1,TRBV29-1,TGCAGCGGTGGACAGAAGAATGAGCAGTTCTTC,CSGGQKNEQFF
-,TRBD1,TRBJ1-5,TRBV19,TGTGCCAGTAGTATCAAGGACAGGGCCGTCTATAGCAATCAGCCCCAGCATTTT,CASSIKDRAVYSNQPQHF
-,-,TRBJ1-1,TRBV30,TGTGCCTGGGTGACAGAAAACACTGAAGCTTTCTTT,CAWVTENTEAFF
-,-,TRBJ1-5,TRBV11-2,TGTGCCAGCAGCGTTTCAGGTGGCAATCAGCCCCAGCATTTT,CASSVSGGNQPQHF